This T cell receptor (beta chain) appears in the sequencing data of a study of blood T cell repertoires in COVID-19. Libraries were prepared by immunoSEQ multiplex PCR; TCRdb keeps only in-frame clonotypes and omits some of them. The table records approximately 150,000 clones, over 75% of them present only once. The V and J ends lost 4 bases and 0 bases respectively, with 11 bases between them. The CDR3 totals 15 residues. Germline assignment: CDR1 MDHEN and CDR2 SYDVKM. Specimen: peripheral blood. The clonotype comes from a man aged 60 to 69 with active or convalescent COVID-19. V and J are TRBV28 and TRBJ2-3, with D hard to call. CDR3 DNA: TGTGCCAGCAGTTCGGAGCGCCCTAGCACAGATACGCAGTATTTT. Amino acid sequence: CASSSERPSTDTQYF.